This T cell receptor beta chain is from a study of control samples from healthy donors and cancer patients. The trim removed 3 bases at V and 4 bases at J, leaving 8 bases unmatched. The germline V gene has CDR1 MGHRA and CDR2 YSYEKL. CDR3 length equals 15 residues. This clone appeared once. Profiled with immunoSEQ multiplex PCR; TCRdb holds only in-frame clones, not every one. The data contain 75,000 to 95,000 clones, approximately 91% of them seen just once; the ten biggest clones take up over 8.5%. Material for sequencing was PBMCs. The genes are TRBV4-1 and TRBJ1-2; 7 bases are a match to TRBD1. The clonotype comes from a woman in her 50s with colorectal cancer. The CDR3 region has the DNA TGCGCCAGCAGCCAGGCTGACAGGGATGGCTATGGCTACACCTTC. Protein product: CASSQADRDGYGYTF.